This T cell receptor (beta chain) was obtained from a study of graft-versus-host responses after intestinal transplantation. Across the study: Multivisceral, liver-intestinal, or isolated intestinal grafts were transplanted into recipients. Following induction with anti-thymocyte globulin, all recipients were given tacrolimus and steroids for three to four years.

Method: immunoSEQ multiplex PCR; TCRdb's copy keeps in-frame clones and lacks some. Counted here are roughly 40,000 clones, 89% occurring once; the ten biggest clones make up less than 8.5%. Findings of the study overall: Allograft graft-versus-host to host-versus-graft clonal ratios ran high in patients with graft-donor T cell macrochimerism. Present in recipient marrow, GvH clones included some that appeared first in ileum or blood.

V lost 2 bases and J lost 4, with 11 bases in between. CDR1 is GTSNPN and CDR2 is SVGIG in the germline V gene (reference sequence). The length of the CDR3 is 13 residues. Details on this clone: The antigen is undetermined.

The rearrangement uses TRBV30 and TRBJ1-1; D might be TRBD1 (5 bases). The sequence was collected from a human patient who received an intestinal transplant, so some T cells may come from the graft donor. This specimen consisted of PBMCs, obtained 267 days after transplant. The CDR3 loop is CAWSRGTPTEAFF. The CDR3 nucleotides read TGTGCCTGGAGTCGCGGGACTCCCACTGAAGCTTTCTTT.